This TCR beta chain comes out of a study of T cell repertoires in cytomegalovirus infection. The CDR3 extends over 13 amino acids. V lost 9 bases to trimming and J lost 3 bases, with 12 bases between them. Germline-derived CDR1 and CDR2 are ENHRY and SYGVKD. TCRdb called the reads again in MiXCR, with one record for every CDR3 protein. The sample records about 700,000 distinct CDR3 sequences, roughly 30% being singletons. Concerning this clonotype itself: What it binds is not known.

Study-wide results and limits: Adding up the frequency of public TCR beta families identified people who carried CMV plus the relevant HLA. There were HLA-C-restricted CMV-specific TCR beta clonotypes dominating the ex vivo response.

V gene TRBV10-3 combines with J gene TRBJ2-1, with D possibly being TRBD2 (5 bases). This TCR came from a human donor in good health (CMV status not recorded). Some clones in this sample may be carry-over from other donors' samples. The input for sequencing was cultured PBMCs, taken from culture after CMV antigen stimulation. CDR3 sequence reads: CAIAADSYNEQFF. As DNA, the CDR3 is TGTGCCATAGCGGCCGATAGCTACAATGAGCAGTTCTTC.